Following are 21 T cell receptor beta chains from one sample sequenced in a study of memory CD4+ T cells and cytomegalovirus serostatus (dated by TCRdb to the late 2010s). Preparation of the library involved the immunoSEQ multiplex PCR assay. In its TCRdb copy, this immuneACCESS table keeps in-frame sequences only and misses some clones. Where compared with another copy, unresolved V genes explain less than half of these, and the others have no known cause. Present in this sample are about 58,000 clones, roughly 84% of which were seen just once. The ten largest clonotypes hold under 0.5% of the sample. A FACSAria II was used to sort memory CD4+ T cells, defined as single viable CD3+CD4+CD8-CD45RO+ cells. Sequenced sample: memory CD4+ T cells from blood. The receptors stem from an adult in good health and CMV-seronegative. Some clones in this sample may be carry-over from other donors' samples.

The chain employs TRBV2 and TRBJ1-5; 9 bases map to TRBD1. CDR3 length: 14 amino acids. In germline, CDR1 is SNHLY, CDR2 FYNNEI. With V trimmed by 10 bases and J by 2 bases, 6 bases remained unmatched. As DNA, the CDR3 is TGTGCCACACAGGGGGCGCCGGGCAATCAGCCCCAGCATTTT. It yields the protein CATQGAPGNQPQHF.

V usage is TRBV28 and J usage is TRBJ1-2; no definite D call. V was trimmed by 5 bases and J by 5 bases, leaving 9 bases between them. The CDR3 has 12 amino acids. Germline values: CDR1 MDHEN, CDR2 SYDVKM. DNA of the CDR3: TGTGCCAGCAGTCAGGAGCCATATGGCTACACCTTC. Its translation is CASSQEPYGYTF.

V is TRBV9 and J is TRBJ1-2, with 7 bases identical to TRBD1. Trimming removed 4 bases from V and 5 bases from J; junction bases left unmatched: 8. The germline V gene encodes CDR1 SGDLS and CDR2 YYNGEE. CDR3 length: 14 residues. The CDR3 spells CASSPTGARYGYTF. The CDR3 DNA sequence: TGTGCCAGCAGCCCTACAGGGGCCAGGTATGGCTACACCTTC.

The V gene is TRBV28, the J gene TRBJ1-5; D is unclear. Germline CDR1 and CDR2: MDHEN and SYDVKM. V was trimmed by 6 bases and J by 3 bases, leaving 12 bases between them. The CDR3 sequence is 14 residues long. CDR3 DNA: TGTGCCAGCAGCAACGGAGGGAACAATCAGCCCCAGCATTTT. It yields the protein CASSNGGNNQPQHF.

The chain joins TRBV7-8 to TRBJ2-3; 7 positions match TRBD2. The germline V gene has CDR1 SGHVS and CDR2 FQNEAQ. V gave up 0 bases and J gave up 2 bases; unmatched junction bases: 2. The CDR3 runs to 15 residues. The CDR3 loop reads CASSLAAGATDTQYF. Written as DNA, the CDR3 is TGTGCCAGCAGCTTAGCGGCGGGAGCCACAGATACGCAGTATTTT.

The chain recombines TRBV6-1 with TRBJ1-3; D remains ambiguous. V lost 4 bases and J lost 5, with 9 bases in between. The CDR3 has 13 amino acids. In germline, CDR1 is MNHNS, CDR2 SASEGT. CDR3 coding DNA: TGTGCCAGCAGTGTAAGTCCGAGAAACACCATATATTTT. This encodes CASSVSPRNTIYF.

The chain recombines TRBV7-2 with TRBJ1-1; D possibly corresponds to TRBD1 (5 bases). CDR3 length: 15 residues. Trimming removed 0 bases from V and 4 bases from J, with 12 bases in between. The germline V gene encodes CDR1 SGHTA and CDR2 FQGNSA. The CDR3: CASSLALPGRTEAFF. The CDR3 DNA reads TGTGCCAGCAGCTTAGCGCTACCAGGGCGCACTGAAGCTTTCTTT.

This clone occurred once. The rearrangement links TRBV9 to TRBJ2-2; D not resolved. V lost 0 bases and J 3 bases, leaving 6 bases between the germline ends. CDR1 is SGDLS, CDR2 YYNGEE, per germline. The CDR3 is 14 residues long. The CDR3 sequence is CASSVAFYTGELFF. CDR3 DNA sequence: TGTGCCAGCAGCGTAGCGTTTTACACCGGGGAGCTGTTTTTT.

The rearrangement uses TRBV6-6 and TRBJ1-6; TRBD1 matches 7 bases. The CDR3 covers 14 residues. The V segment lost 6 bases and the J segment 7 bases; nucleotides outside the gene matches: 6. Germline-derived CDR1 and CDR2 are MNHNY and SVGAGI (reference sequence). CDR3 coding DNA: TGTGCCAGCAGACCACAGGGGACCAATTCACCCCTCCACTTT. Residues: CASRPQGTNSPLHF.

The genes are TRBV29-1 and TRBJ1-4; D is uncertain. V gave up 1 base and J gave up 3 bases, with 6 bases separating them. This CDR3 is built from 13 residues. Germline CDR1 and CDR2: SQVTM and ANQGSEA. CDR3 amino acids: CSVEGGPNEKLFF. The CDR3 DNA sequence: TGCAGCGTTGAAGGAGGGCCTAATGAAAAACTGTTTTTT.

In DNA, the CDR3 is TGCGCCAGCAGCTTGGCGGAGGGAGTGTTACGCGAGCAGTTCTTC. Translated, it gives CASSLAEGVLREQFF. This chain links TRBV5-1 with TRBJ2-1; tentatively, D is TRBD2 (6 bases). The CDR3 consists of 15 residues. Trimming removed 0 bases from V and 10 bases from J, with 17 bases in between. Germline V CDR1 and CDR2: SGHRS, YFSETQ.

The chain recombines TRBV29-1 with TRBJ2-7; D possibly corresponds to TRBD1 (5 bases). The germline V gene encodes CDR1 SQVTM and CDR2 ANQGSEA. This CDR3 is 10 amino acids long. V gave up 8 bases and J gave up 12 bases, with 17 bases separating them. The CDR3 DNA reads TGCAGCTCCCTGGCCGTTAGGGGGTACTTC. Translating gives CSSLAVRGYF.

A few counts support this clone. The chain recombines TRBV4-2 with TRBJ2-7; 8 nucleotides align to TRBD1. The CDR3 covers 15 residues. CDR1 LGHNA and CDR2 YNFKEQ come from the germline V gene. Unmatched junction bases numbered 5, after V lost 2 bases and J lost 2 bases. The CDR3 reads CASSQPGQAPYEQYF. The CDR3, as DNA: TGTGCCAGCAGCCAACCGGGACAGGCCCCCTACGAGCAGTACTTC.

The chain has TRBV27 and TRBJ1-6; D is unclear. The CDR3 consists of 14 residues. The V gene's germline CDR1 is MNHEY and CDR2 SMNVEV (reference sequence). V was cut by 4 bases and J by 7 bases, with 11 bases left in between. The CDR3 is CASSSLLTNSPLHF. Here the CDR3 DNA reads TGTGCCAGCAGTTCTCTCCTCACCAATTCACCCCTCCACTTT.

The chain has TRBV5-6 and TRBJ2-5; D is undetermined. Germline assignment: CDR1 SGHDT and CDR2 YYEEEE. This CDR3 contains 14 residues. The V end was cut by 3 bases, the J end by 5 bases, with 14 bases between. The CDR3 loop is CASSSVGQKETQYF. CDR3 bases: TGTGCCAGCAGCTCGGTGGGCCAGAAGGAGACCCAGTACTTC.

This clone showed up just a few times. The rearrangement uses TRBV18 and TRBJ2-3, with D tentatively TRBD1 or TRBD2 (5 bases each). The CDR3 contains 15 residues. V lost 6 bases and J 2 bases, leaving 15 bases between the germline ends. Germline CDR1 KGHSH, CDR2 LQKENI. The DNA for the CDR3 is TGTGCCAGCTCGCCCACGTGGGGGACCACAGATACGCAGTATTTT. It codes for CASSPTWGTTDTQYF.

The V call is TRBV5-4, the J call TRBJ2-7, with TRBD2 matching 14 bases. CDR3 size: 15 residues. The V and J ends lost 4 bases and 4 bases, in that order; junction bases with no gene match: 4. Germline assignment: CDR1 SGHNT and CDR2 YYREEE (reference sequence). The CDR3 here is CASSPGTSGRYEQYF. The CDR3 coding sequence is TGTGCCAGCAGCCCCGGGACTAGCGGGAGATACGAGCAGTACTTC.

The V gene is TRBV19, the J gene TRBJ2-1; 11 bases are a match to TRBD2. Germline trimming cut 3 bases from V and 4 bases from J; bases unmatched to any gene: 2. This CDR3 comprises 15 residues. Germline V gene lookup returns CDR1 LNHDA and CDR2 SQIVND (reference sequence). The CDR3 is CASSMGLAAYNEQFF. The CDR3, as DNA: TGTGCCAGTAGTATGGGACTAGCGGCGTACAATGAGCAGTTCTTC.

The chain joins TRBV13 to TRBJ1-2, with 7 bases matching TRBD1. Germline CDR1 PRHDT, CDR2 FYEKMQ (reference sequence). This CDR3 is 16 amino acids long. Trimming removed 5 bases from V and 3 bases from J; junction bases left unmatched: 12. The CDR3 sequence: CASSTTRGQGDYGYTF. The CDR3 DNA reads as TGTGCCAGCAGCACCACTAGGGGCCAGGGGGACTATGGCTACACCTTC.

This chain joins TRBV12-5 and TRBJ2-7; TRBD1 matches at 8 bases. Germline assignment: CDR1 LGHNT and CDR2 FRNRAP. The CDR3 is 14 residues long. V gave up 1 base and J gave up 4 bases; unmatched junction bases: 3. CDR3 protein: CASGLGTGGYEQYF. DNA of the CDR3: TGTGCTAGTGGTTTGGGCACAGGGGGTTACGAGCAGTACTTC.

The chain recombines TRBV7-2 with TRBJ1-6, with TRBD1 matching 8 bases. From germline, CDR1 is SGHTA and CDR2 FQGNSA. V shed 4 bases, J shed 8 bases, and the junction held 4 bases outside the gene matches. The CDR3 runs to 14 residues. The CDR3 loop reads CASSSRGRDSPLHF. The CDR3 nucleotides are TGTGCCAGCAGCTCCAGGGGGCGCGATTCACCCCTCCACTTT. The variable domain in full, with the rest retrieved from reference TRBV7-2 and TRBJ1-6, is GAGVSQSPSNKVTEKGKDVELRCDPISGHTALYWYRQSLGQGLEFLIYFQGNSAPDKSGLPSDRFSAERTGGSVSTLTIQRTQQEDSAVYLCASSSRGRDSPLHFGNGTRLTVT.